What follows are 30 T cell receptor beta chains derived from one specimen sequenced in a study of CD8+ T cells in alopecia areata (dated by TCRdb to the late 2010s). The library was generated by the immunoSEQ multiplex PCR assay. To provide template for TCR sequencing, every sample had RNA extracted and reverse transcribed into cDNA. TCRdb limited this immuneACCESS table to in-frame rearrangements with V and J called. A share of clones is missing; checked studies link under half to unresolved V genes, and the rest is unexplained. This sample holds over 150,000 clones; roughly 63% were observed only once. The ten largest make up under 2% of the sample. Reading the label with the study, this specimen's time point is: baseline before oral tofacitinib. Sequencing was performed on CD4+ T cells sorted from blood, taken at week 0. The receptors shown here come from a human donor with alopecia areata.

This clone was detected only a few times. The rearrangement links TRBV27 to TRBJ1-4, with D uncertain. CDR1 is MNHEY, CDR2 SMNVEV, per germline (reference sequence). CDR3 length: 14 residues. V lost 5 bases to trimming and J lost 3 bases, with 10 bases between them. CDR3 DNA sequence: TGTGCCAGCAGTAAAGGGTTTTCTAATGAAAAACTGTTTTTT. Translating it yields CASSKGFSNEKLFF.

The gene calls are TRBV30 and TRBJ2-1, with D possibly called TRBD1 or TRBD2 (6 bases each). In germline, CDR1 is GTSNPN, CDR2 SVGIG (reference sequence). V lost 3 bases to trimming and J lost 15 bases, with 18 bases between them. The CDR3 has 12 residues. The CDR3 loop is CAWSLGGPSPFF. The CDR3 bases are TGTGCCTGGAGCCTCGGGGGCCCCAGTCCGTTCTTC.

This clone was detected a few times. The V and J genes are TRBV27 and TRBJ1-6; the D gene is possibly TRBD1 (6 bases). CDR1 and CDR2 from the germline V gene are MNHEY and SMNVEV (reference sequence). The CDR3 sequence is 17 residues long. V was pared by 5 bases and J by 5 bases, with 19 bases between. Here the CDR3 DNA reads TGTGCCAGCAGTCCCGGGTACGGGGGCCCTCATAATTCACCCCTCCACTTT. It translates to CASSPGYGGPHNSPLHF.

The chain links TRBV5-1 to TRBJ1-2; TRBD1 agrees at 7 bases. The CDR3 is 14 residues long. Trimming at V came to 3 bases and at J to 4 bases, leaving 6 bases not matched to a gene. The germline V gene has CDR1 SGHRS and CDR2 YFSETQ. CDR3 in amino acids: CASSSTGEVYGYTF. CDR3 sequence (DNA): TGCGCCAGCAGCTCAACAGGGGAGGTCTATGGCTACACCTTC.

V usage is TRBV7-9 and J usage is TRBJ2-7, with 11 nucleotides matching TRBD2. The CDR3 extends over 15 amino acids. Per germline, CDR1 SEHNR and CDR2 FQNEAQ (reference sequence). Unmatched junction bases numbered 9, after V lost 5 bases and J lost 6 bases. DNA of the CDR3: TGTGCCAGCAGCCCGCTCAGTAGCGGGGGGGCCGAGCAGTACTTC. Amino acids: CASSPLSSGGAEQYF.

This sequence joins TRBV5-1 and TRBJ2-1; D ambiguous. Germline CDR1 SGHRS, CDR2 YFSETQ. The CDR3 has 15 residues. V lost 1 base, J lost 0 bases, and 8 bases lay in between. CDR3 sequence: CASSLRRSSYNEQFF. In nucleotides, the CDR3 is TGCGCCAGCAGCTTGCGGCGCAGCTCCTACAATGAGCAGTTCTTC.

CDR3 bases: TGTGCCAGCAGGGCAGCGGGGGGGATAAATGAGCAGTTCTTC. As protein: CASRAAGGINEQFF. The rearrangement joins TRBV2 to TRBJ2-1; the match to TRBD2 covers 10 bases. With 6 bases clipped from V and 7 bases from J, the junction kept 6 bases outside the gene matches. This CDR3 region has 14 residues. Germline CDR1 SNHLY, CDR2 FYNNEI.

This clone has just a few counts. This chain connects TRBV29-1 to TRBJ1-2; a possible D gene is TRBD1 (5 bases). In germline, CDR1 is SQVTM, CDR2 ANQGSEA. The CDR3 has 11 amino acids. Trimming left V 4 bases short and J 4 bases short, with 7 bases between. The CDR3 coding sequence is TGCAGCGTTGCCGGGGGCTATGGCTACACCTTC. Translating it yields CSVAGGYGYTF.

The chain joins TRBV29-1 to TRBJ2-1, with 8 bases identical to TRBD1. The length of the CDR3 is 11 residues. The trim removed 4 bases at V and 9 bases at J, leaving 2 bases unmatched. Germline V gene sequence: CDR1 SQVTM, CDR2 ANQGSEA. The CDR3 protein is CSVGQGTEQFF. CDR3 bases: TGCAGCGTTGGACAGGGGACTGAGCAGTTCTTC.

The CDR3, as DNA: TGTGCCCCCGCCAGCACAGATACGCAGTATTTT. It encodes CAPASTDTQYF. This chain connects TRBV7-9 to TRBJ2-3; no firm D call. Germline values: CDR1 SEHNR, CDR2 FQNEAQ (reference sequence). Trimming cost V 11 bases and J 0 bases, with 6 bases left between them. The CDR3 runs to 11 residues.

The V call is TRBV9, the J call TRBJ1-2, with D perhaps TRBD1 (5 bases). The germline CDR1 and CDR2 sequences are SGDLS and YYNGEE. CDR3 length: 15 amino acids. The V end was cut by 4 bases, the J end by 4 bases, with 17 bases between. Here the CDR3 reads CASSQNTGSIYGYTF. Written as DNA, the CDR3 is TGTGCCAGCAGCCAAAATACAGGTTCCATCTATGGCTACACCTTC.

This clone was seen a few times. The V and J genes are TRBV7-6 and TRBJ2-6; D remains unclear. Trimming removed 3 bases from V and 2 bases from J, with 8 bases in between. CDR3 length: 15 amino acids. The V gene's germline CDR1 is SGHVS and CDR2 FNYEAQ. This chain's CDR3 is CASSFSGAGANVLTF. The CDR3 DNA reads as TGTGCCAGCAGCTTTTCTGGGGCTGGGGCCAACGTCCTGACTTTC.

The rearrangement uses TRBV29-1 and TRBJ2-5; 10 nucleotides align to TRBD1. The CDR3 covers 13 residues. CDR1 is SQVTM, CDR2 ANQGSEA, per germline. V was clipped by 5 bases and J by 3 bases; unmatched bases: 3. The CDR3 protein is CSVHGTGEETQYF. Here the CDR3 DNA reads TGCAGCGTTCACGGGACAGGGGAAGAGACCCAGTACTTC.

This clone was seen a single time. The chain carries TRBV5-4 and TRBJ2-3; the match to TRBD1 covers 8 bases. V shed 4 bases, J shed 3 bases, and the junction held 7 bases outside the gene matches. Germline V lookup: CDR1 SGHNT, CDR2 YYREEE (reference sequence). This CDR3 comprises 15 residues. This chain's CDR3 is CASSMVGQDTDTQYF. The CDR3 nucleotides are TGTGCCAGCAGCATGGTGGGACAGGATACAGATACGCAGTATTTT. The whole variable domain, filled in from reference TRBV5-4 and TRBJ2-3, reads ETGVTQSPTHLIKTRGQQVTLRCSSQSGHNTVSWYQQALGQGPQFIFQYYREEENGRGNFPPRFSGLQFPNYSSELNVNALELDDSALYLCASSMVGQDTDTQYFGPGTRLTVL.

The chain is built from TRBV19 and TRBJ2-3; D tentatively reads TRBD1 or TRBD2 (7 bases each). CDR1 and CDR2 (germline): LNHDA, SQIVND (reference sequence). This CDR3 is 13 amino acids long. V lost 10 bases and J lost 2, with 13 bases in between. CDR3 sequence (DNA): TGTGCCACCAGGGGGGGGTCCACAGATACGCAGTATTTT. Translation gives CATRGGSTDTQYF.

The rearrangement uses TRBV18 and TRBJ1-5; 7 positions match TRBD1. Per the germline V gene, CDR1 is KGHSH and CDR2 is LQKENI. The length of the CDR3 is 16 residues. V lost 4 bases to trimming and J lost 7 bases; unmatched junction nucleotides: 13. In nucleotides, the CDR3 is TGTGCCAGCTCACTCAGGGATCCACAGGGGCGACAGCCCCAGCATTTT. Protein sequence: CASSLRDPQGRQPQHF.

This chain uses TRBV5-1 with TRBJ1-1; D ambiguous. The V end lost 4 bases, the J end lost 1 base, and 14 bases lay between the germline ends. Germline CDR1 reads SGHRS; CDR2 reads YFSETQ. This CDR3 region has 15 residues. CDR3 coding DNA: TGCGCCAGCAGCGCCCAATTAGGGTCGAACACTGAAGCTTTCTTT. This encodes CASSAQLGSNTEAFF.

The chain recombines TRBV30 with TRBJ1-1, with a weak D call TRBD1 (6 bases). The CDR3 spans 14 residues. The ends were cut back, 4 bases at V and 5 bases at J, with 17 bases in the middle. Germline CDR1 and CDR2: GTSNPN and SVGIG (reference sequence). CDR3 bases: TGTGCCTGGACGCAGCGGACTACAGGGACTGAAGCTTTCTTT. Translated: CAWTQRTTGTEAFF.

The J gene is TRBJ1-6, the V gene TRBV30; 9 nucleotides agree with TRBD1. This CDR3 region has 13 residues. V lost 3 bases to trimming and J lost 10 bases; unmatched junction nucleotides: 4. The germline CDR1 and CDR2 sequences are GTSNPN and SVGIG (reference sequence). The CDR3 loop reads CAWRMDRGSPLHF. Written as DNA, the CDR3 is TGTGCCTGGAGAATGGACAGGGGCTCACCCCTCCACTTT.

This clone has just a few counts. J is TRBJ1-2 and V is TRBV29-1, with 8 bases identical to TRBD1. Germline values: CDR1 SQVTM, CDR2 ANQGSEA. J lost 6 bases, V lost 6 bases, and 9 bases had no gene match. The CDR3 is 13 residues long. The chain's CDR3 is CSVLRTGFHGYTF. CDR3 DNA: TGCAGCGTGCTTAGGACAGGGTTTCATGGCTACACCTTC.

With respect to this clone: Different DNA sequences within this sample yield the same CDR3. The chain recombines TRBV29-1 with TRBJ1-1; the D gene is possibly TRBD1 (6 bases). The length of the CDR3 is 12 residues. With 4 bases removed from V and 1 base from J, the gap between germline ends came to 7 bases. Germline V gene sequence: CDR1 SQVTM, CDR2 ANQGSEA. CDR3 loop: CSVGTANTEAFF. The CDR3 nucleotides read TGCAGCGTTGGGACAGCGAACACTGAAGCTTTCTTT. Based on the CDR3 plus reference TRBV29-1 and TRBJ1-1, the full variable domain is SAVISQKPSRDICQRGTSLTIQCQVDSQVTMMFWYRQQPGQSLTLIATANQGSEATYESGFVIDKFPISRPNLTFSTLTVSNMSPEDSSIYLCSVGTANTEAFFGQGTRLTVV.

The gene calls are TRBV4-3 and TRBJ1-6; D might be TRBD1 (6 bases). The CDR3 covers 14 residues. Trimming pared 3 bases from V and 7 bases from J, leaving 10 bases between. Germline V gene sequence: CDR1 LGHNA, CDR2 YSLEER. In nucleotides, the CDR3 is TGCGCCAGCAGCCAGACACAGGGAAATTCACCCCTCCACTTT. Amino acid sequence: CASSQTQGNSPLHF.

Concerning this clone: This CDR3 is also generated by other DNA sequences in the sample. The chain joins TRBV30 to TRBJ1-1; no clear D. The V gene's germline CDR1 is GTSNPN and CDR2 SVGIG (reference sequence). The length of the CDR3 is 12 residues. The V end was cut by 2 bases, the J end by 2 bases, with 6 bases between. The CDR3 DNA follows: TGTGCCTGGAGTCAGGTAAACACTGAAGCTTTCTTT. This sequence encodes CAWSQVNTEAFF.

DNA for the CDR3: TGCAGCGCCCGAGGTCGGGGGGGCACAGATACGCAGTATTTT. This gives the protein CSARGRGGTDTQYF. The V call is TRBV29-1, the J call TRBJ2-3, with TRBD2 identical over 7 bases. V was clipped by 7 bases and J by 1 base; unmatched bases: 8. Per the germline V gene, CDR1 is SQVTM and CDR2 is ANQGSEA. The CDR3 runs 14 residues.

For the CDR3, the DNA is TGTGCCAGCACAATAAGGAGCGGGGCTAGCACAGATACGCAGTATTTT. Protein product: CASTIRSGASTDTQYF. The V call is TRBV11-2, the J call TRBJ2-3; 7 bases map to TRBD2. The germline CDR1 and CDR2 sequences are SGHAT and FQNNGV. This CDR3 contains 16 residues. V trimming: 7 bases; J trimming: 0 bases; junction bases outside the gene matches: 10.

The chain has TRBV25-1 and TRBJ1-4; no reliable D call. The CDR3 length is 13 residues. The V gene lost 0 bases and the J gene lost 8 bases, with 7 bases spanning the gap. The germline gives CDR1 MGHDK, CDR2 SYGVNS. The CDR3, as DNA: TGTGCCAGCAGTGAATATGGATTGGAAAAACTGTTTTTT. It is translated as CASSEYGLEKLFF.

The chain combines TRBV5-1 with TRBJ2-7; 11 bases align to TRBD1. The CDR3 is 14 residues long. Germline-derived CDR1 and CDR2 are SGHRS and YFSETQ. Losses at the gene ends were 7 bases for V and 5 bases for J; bases not matched to a gene: 8. The CDR3 nucleotides read TGCGCCAGCTCGAGGATGGACAGGGGGCACGAGCAGTACTTC. Translated: CASSRMDRGHEQYF.

The DNA of the CDR3 is TGCGCCAGCAGCCAAGAGGTCGGGACCCACAATGAGCAGTTCTTC. Its protein is CASSQEVGTHNEQFF. The chain employs TRBV4-3 and TRBJ2-1; either TRBD1 or TRBD2 may supply D (5 bases each). The CDR3 consists of 15 residues. Germline V lookup: CDR1 LGHNA, CDR2 YSLEER. V was shortened by 0 bases and J by 5 bases, with 11 bases between the two germline ends.

This clone was found a few times. The rearrangement links TRBV4-3 to TRBJ1-1; TRBD1 matches 8 bases. This CDR3 spans 15 amino acids. Germline V gives CDR1 LGHNA, CDR2 YSLEER. The J segment lost 1 base and the V segment lost 3 bases, leaving 4 bases of the junction unmatched. The CDR3 coding sequence is TGCGCCAGCAGCCATGCCGGGACAGGGAACACTGAAGCTTTCTTT. It is translated as CASSHAGTGNTEAFF.

This clone was observed at least ten times. The junction does not match germline at one end; this may be a read error. This chain links TRBV2 with TRBJ1-1, with D unresolved. CDR1 is SNHLY and CDR2 is FYNNEI in the germline V gene. The CDR3 loop spans 11 amino acids. In nucleotides, the CDR3 is TGCGGGAGTTTCATGAACACTGAAGCTTTCTTT. It is translated as CGSFMNTEAFF.